This is a list of T cell receptor beta chains from one sample in a study of OX40 agonist ivuxolimab in advanced cancers. The data were produced by immunoSEQ multiplex PCR, yet TCRdb's version contains in-frame clones alone and is incomplete. In the table there are about 20,000 clones, about 86% of which are singletons. The material was CD4+ or CD8+ T cells sorted from blood, obtained in a trial of the OX40 agonist ivuxolimab. The receptors originated from an adult with an advanced solid tumor such as melanoma, head and neck, liver or kidney cancer. Both conserved end residues are part of each CDR3. D genes are given only for firm matches. Size is stated for part of the rows, as once, few or many counts, or as a class when the clone is expanded.

j_call	d_call	v_call	clone_size	cdr3_nt	cdr3_aa
TRBJ1-1	NA	TRBV7-9	NA	TGCGCCAGCAGCCATATGGGGATCCATAATGAAGCTTTCTTT	CASSHMGIHNEAFF
TRBJ1-2	NA	TRBV6-1	NA	TGTGCCAGCAGGGGATTTGGCGGGGGAGGCTACACCTTC	CASRGFGGGGYTF
TRBJ1-1	NA	TRBV5-4	NA	TGTGCCACTAACAGGGTGAACACTGAAGCTTTCTTT	CATNRVNTEAFF
TRBJ1-5	NA	TRBV15	NA	TGTGCCACCAGCAGCCAAATCGAGAATCAGCCCCAGCATTTT	CATSSQIENQPQHF
TRBJ2-3	NA	TRBV7-3	NA	TGTGCCAGCGGGGGCGGAGGAGGCTCAGATACGCAGTATTTT	CASGGGGGSDTQYF
TRBJ2-1	NA	TRBV4-3	NA	TGCGCCAGCAGCCAAGAACCCTTACCCGGCAATGAGCAGTTCTTC	CASSQEPLPGNEQFF
TRBJ2-1	NA	TRBV19	NA	TGTGCCAGTAGTATAGGTGGGGGCCTCTACAATGAGCAGTTCTTC	CASSIGGGLYNEQFF
TRBJ2-4	NA	TRBV2	NA	TGTGCCAGCAGCTCCGTGGGACGGGACATTCAGTACTTC	CASSSVGRDIQYF
TRBJ2-3	NA	TRBV9	NA	TGTGCCAGCAGCCCGGCCACGGATACGCAGTATTTT	CASSPATDTQYF
TRBJ2-5	NA	TRBV30	NA	TGTGCCTGGAGTGTAGGGATACAAGAGACCCAGTACTTC	CAWSVGIQETQYF
TRBJ2-5	NA	TRBV6-1	NA	TGTGCCAGCAGTGAAGGGACAGCCACAGGAGGAGAGACCCAGTACTTC	CASSEGTATGGETQYF
TRBJ2-7	NA	TRBV7-9	NA	TGTGCCAGCGTCCCAGAGGTGGGGTACGAGCAGTACTTC	CASVPEVGYEQYF
TRBJ2-5	NA	TRBV2	NA	TGTGCGGGGGCGTACCAAGAGACCCAGTACTTC	CAGAYQETQYF
TRBJ2-7	NA	TRBV7-6	NA	TGTGCCAGCAGCTTAGGCGCAGGGAACGGCGCCCACGAGCAGTACTTC	CASSLGAGNGAHEQYF
TRBJ2-4	NA	TRBV27	NA	TGTGCCAGCTTAGACAGTAGGAGGGGCATTCAGTACTTC	CASLDSRRGIQYF
TRBJ2-7	NA	TRBV10-3	NA	TGTGCCATACAATCGAGGACAGGCGGGGGAGCAACCGGTTACGAGCAGTACTTC	CAIQSRTGGGATGYEQYF
TRBJ2-7	TRBD2	TRBV6-5	NA	TGTGCCAGCAGCCCCGGGAAGCGGGAAAACGAGCAGTACTTC	CASSPGKRENEQYF
TRBJ1-1	NA	TRBV7-8	NA	TGTGCCAGCAGCTTAAGCTGGGGTTCGAACACTGAAGCTTTCTTT	CASSLSWGSNTEAFF
TRBJ1-6	NA	TRBV7-9	NA	TGTGCCAGCAGCCCGTTGGACGGTCTTAGTTCACCCCTCCACTTT	CASSPLDGLSSPLHF
TRBJ2-2	NA	TRBV5-1	NA	TGCGCCAGCAGCTTGTTACCCACCGGGGAGCTGTTTTTT	CASSLLPTGELFF
TRBJ1-5	NA	TRBV18	once	TGTGCCAGCTCACCTAAGGGCAATCAGCCCCAGCATTTT	CASSPKGNQPQHF
TRBJ2-1	TRBD2	TRBV12-5	NA	TGTGCTAGTCAAATGACTAGCGGGAGTATTAGTGAGCAGTTCTTC	CASQMTSGSISEQFF
TRBJ1-2	NA	TRBV7-3	NA	TGTGCCAGCAGCACGAGGACGGGGCGGAACTATGGCTACACCTTC	CASSTRTGRNYGYTF
TRBJ1-2	NA	TRBV11-2	NA	TGTGCCAGCAGCTTATTTGAGGGAAACTATGGCTACACCTTC	CASSLFEGNYGYTF
TRBJ1-6	TRBD1	TRBV5-1	NA	TGCGCCAGCAGCTCCGACAGGGGTCATTCACCCCTCCACTTT	CASSSDRGHSPLHF
TRBJ2-7	TRBD2	TRBV2	NA	TGTGCCAGCAGTGAATTCGGCCCTAGCGGGAGTTACGAGCAGTACTTC	CASSEFGPSGSYEQYF